This record looks at one T cell receptor beta chain sequence and its context. This specimen comes from a study of blood T cell repertoires in COVID-19. Study at large: Samples came from the United States, Italy and Spain, spanning acute and convalescent COVID-19. Nucleic acid was either cDNA or gDNA, and it came from T cells, B-cell-depleted T cells, or PBMCs.

Measured with immunoSEQ multiplex PCR; TCRdb has only the in-frame clones, and not every one. The sample holds about 24,000 clones, 85% to 90% seen once. The germline V gene encodes CDR1 LNHDA and CDR2 SQIVND (reference sequence). The CDR3 spans 13 residues. The V end lost 5 bases, the J end lost 5 bases, and 10 bases lay between the germline ends. Seattle enrolled patients during active infection and tracked them longitudinally. This clonotype originated in a man between 65 and 85 years old with COVID-19, enrolled during active disease. What was sequenced was peripheral blood. The chain combines TRBV19 with TRBJ2-4; D not certain. The CDR3 DNA sequence: TGTGCCAGTAGTCAATACCGGGAAAACATTCAGTACTTC. Amino acid sequence: CASSQYRENIQYF.